These 10 T cell receptor beta chains were sequenced from one sample in a study of neurological immune-mediated disorders. Time point specified: longitudinal time-point 2. MiXCR, run by TCRdb on the 5' RACE reads, gives a single entry per CDR3 protein. Among 70,000 to 90,000 distinct CDR3 sequences listed, about 5% were seen once. Sequencing was carried out using PBMCs. The receptor set was obtained from a woman aged 55-75 years with multiple sclerosis.

This clonotype was recorded many times. This sequence joins TRBV5-1 and TRBJ2-5, with TRBD2 matching over 14 bases. Germline loops: CDR1 SGHRS, CDR2 YFSETQ. With 4 bases clipped from V and 2 bases from J, the junction kept 16 bases outside the gene matches. CDR3 length: 20 amino acids. CDR3 bases: TGCGCCAGCAGCCAACGACTTGCCTCTGGACTAGCGGGGGGTCAAGAGACCCAGTACTTC. Its protein product is CASSQRLASGLAGGQETQYF. The full variable domain, with the rest looked up from reference TRBV5-1 and TRBJ2-5, is KAGVTQTPRYLIKTRGQQVTLSCSPISGHRSVSWYQQTPGQGLQFLFEYFSETQRNKGNFPGRFSGRQFSNSRSEMNVSTLELGDSALYLCASSQRLASGLAGGQETQYFGPGTRLLVL.

This clonotype was observed many times. The J gene is TRBJ2-7, the V gene TRBV5-1, with D possibly matching TRBD2 (5 bases). The CDR3 spans 16 residues. Per the germline V gene, CDR1 is SGHRS and CDR2 is YFSETQ. V lost 0 bases and J lost 0, with 13 bases in between. CDR3 amino acids: CASSLGGRMSSYEQYF. The DNA of the CDR3 is TGCGCCAGCAGCTTGGGAGGGCGGATGAGCTCCTACGAGCAGTACTTC.

This clonotype was counted many times. This chain connects TRBV10-2 to TRBJ1-2; D is possibly TRBD1 (5 bases). The CDR3 runs to 16 residues. Trimming stripped 9 bases from V and 1 base from J, with 21 bases between. Per the germline V gene, CDR1 is WSHSY and CDR2 is SAAADI. The CDR3 nucleotides read TGCGCCAGTTGGGGAACCGGGACGGCATATAACTATGGCTACACCTTC. Translating it yields CASWGTGTAYNYGYTF.

The chain links TRBV28 to TRBJ1-1; D uncertain. Germline V gene sequence: CDR1 MDHEN, CDR2 SYDVKM. Deletions cut 2 bases from V and 10 bases from J, with 14 bases between. This CDR3 contains 13 residues. The CDR3 is CASSLRDPGIAFF. The DNA for the CDR3 is TGTGCCAGCAGTTTAAGGGATCCGGGAATAGCTTTCTTT.

At least ten counts were recorded for this clonotype. This chain joins TRBV5-8 and TRBJ2-3; 10 bases match TRBD1. This CDR3 has 16 amino acids. Germline V gene sequence: CDR1 SGHTS, CDR2 YDEGEE. J lost 2 bases, V lost 4 bases, and 7 bases had no gene match. CDR3 sequence reads: CASSKGTGAHTDTQYF. In DNA form, the CDR3 reads TGTGCCAGCAGCAAGGGGACAGGGGCCCACACAGATACGCAGTATTTT.

This clonotype was recorded many times. DNA of the CDR3: TGCGCCAGCAGCTTTGGAGGCACAGGGGGATCACCCCTCCACTTT. It translates to CASSFGGTGGSPLHF. The J gene is TRBJ1-6, the V gene TRBV5-1; 8 nucleotides line up with TRBD1. CDR3 length: 15 amino acids. V shed 2 bases and J 10 bases; nucleotides not matched to a gene: 8. Germline loops: CDR1 SGHRS, CDR2 YFSETQ.

In its sample, this clonotype was seen many times. This chain uses TRBV12-3 or TRBV12-4 with TRBJ1-5; D might be TRBD1 (6 bases). Deletions cut 3 bases from V and 2 bases from J, with 11 bases between. The CDR3 runs to 15 residues. The CDR3 is CASSFRGPRNQPQHF. CDR3 DNA sequence: TGTGCCAGCAGTTTCCGGGGGCCTCGCAATCAGCCCCAGCATTTT.

This clonotype was observed many times. This chain uses TRBV2 with TRBJ1-1; the D gene is possibly TRBD1 (6 bases). The CDR3 covers 14 residues. Trimming cost V 5 bases and J 5 bases, with 15 bases left between them. The germline V gene encodes CDR1 SNHLY and CDR2 FYNNEI. CDR3 in amino acids: CASSFDRLGTEAFF. The CDR3 region has the DNA TGTGCCAGCAGTTTTGACAGGTTAGGAACTGAAGCTTTCTTT.

At least ten counts were recorded for this clonotype. The genes are TRBV5-6 and TRBJ2-3; D assignment may be TRBD1 or TRBD2 (5 bases each). From germline, CDR1 is SGHDT and CDR2 YYEEEE. The length of the CDR3 is 12 residues. Trimming shortened V by 4 bases and J by 6 bases, and 9 bases separated the two germline ends. In DNA form, the CDR3 reads TGTGCCAGCAGCCCCGGGGCGGATACGCAGTATTTT. Translated: CASSPGADTQYF.

This clonotype was detected many times. The chain joins TRBV20-1 to TRBJ1-2; D is possibly TRBD1 (6 bases). V dropped 2 bases and J dropped 7 bases, with 11 bases sitting between them. Germline CDR1 reads DFQATT; CDR2 reads SNEGSKA (reference sequence). This CDR3 is built from 12 residues. The CDR3 DNA sequence: TGCAGTGCTAGAAGGGGGTCAGGTGGCTACACCTTC. This encodes CSARRGSGGYTF.